The 12 T cell receptor beta chains in this list originate from one sample, sequenced in a study of cytomegalovirus exposure and HLA in healthy donors. The PCR used 60 Vbeta and 13 Jbeta primers. Assay used: immunoSEQ multiplex PCR; TCRdb lists only in-frame clones, some missing. The sample carries 130,000 or so clones, 66% recorded once. The sequencing sample was made of PBMCs. These receptors all stem from a man between 18 and 29 years old in good health and CMV-seronegative.

This clone showed up just a few times. This chain uses TRBV7-2 with TRBJ1-5; a possible D gene is TRBD1 (5 bases). In germline, CDR1 is SGHTA, CDR2 FQGNSA. This CDR3 has 15 residues. Trimming left V 7 bases short and J 1 base short, with 14 bases between. CDR3 nucleotides: TGTGCCAGCACTCTCGTGCCAGGGAGCAATCAGCCCCAGCATTTT. Encoded protein: CASTLVPGSNQPQHF.

This clone has just a few counts. V and J are TRBV19 and TRBJ1-5, with D perhaps matching TRBD1 (5 bases). CDR3 length: 14 amino acids. Germline loops: CDR1 LNHDA, CDR2 SQIVND (reference sequence). Trimming pared 7 bases from V and 2 bases from J, leaving 12 bases between. CDR3 amino acids: CASNKGARNQPQHF. The CDR3 DNA is TGTGCCAGTAATAAAGGGGCACGCAATCAGCCCCAGCATTTT.

The rearrangement uses TRBV9 and TRBJ2-2; 8 bases are shared with TRBD1. After removal of 3 bases from V and 7 bases from J, the junction contained 8 bases not matched to a gene. CDR3 length: 15 residues. Germline CDR1 SGDLS, CDR2 YYNGEE. The CDR3 DNA follows: TGTGCCAGCAGCGCCCGAACAGGGGGTAACGGGGAGCTGTTTTTT. It encodes CASSARTGGNGELFF.

The chain combines TRBV19 with TRBJ2-5; 7 bases match TRBD1. The end of the DNA aligns better with TRBJ2-7, so the J call may be wrong. The CDR3 has 14 residues. Germline V gene lookup returns CDR1 LNHDA and CDR2 SQIVND (reference sequence). The CDR3 nucleotides are TGTGCCAGTAGCCCGGGACAGTTTACCTACGAGCAGTACTTC. Translated: CASSPGQFTYEQYF.

The rearrangement uses TRBV18 and TRBJ2-3; 13 bases fit TRBD2. This CDR3 comprises 21 residues. Per germline, CDR1 KGHSH and CDR2 LQKENI. The ends lost 0 bases at V and 2 bases at J; junction bases unmatched: 14. For the CDR3, the DNA is TGTGCCAGCTCACCACCGTTTGCCACCGGGACTAGCGGGGCAAACACAGATACGCAGTATTTT. This sequence encodes CASSPPFATGTSGANTDTQYF.

The CDR3 nucleotides read TGTGCCAGCTCACCAGGGACAGGGGTTCAGCCCCAGCATTTT. Amino acids: CASSPGTGVQPQHF. The chain couples TRBV18 to TRBJ1-5; 10 bases are shared with TRBD1. CDR1 is KGHSH and CDR2 is LQKENI in the germline V gene. The V and J ends lost 2 bases and 6 bases, in that order; junction bases with no gene match: 1. The CDR3 has 14 residues.

This clone turned up a few times. J is TRBJ2-7 and V is TRBV28; D not certain. Germline V lookup: CDR1 MDHEN, CDR2 SYDVKM. The CDR3 loop spans 14 amino acids. Trimming removed 7 bases from V and 2 bases from J, with 15 bases in between. For the CDR3, the DNA is TGTGCCAGCACCACTGGCGGCTTACCCTACGAGCAGTACTTC. Residues: CASTTGGLPYEQYF.

This chain joins TRBV7-2 and TRBJ2-7, with D possibly matching TRBD2 (5 bases). V was trimmed by 1 base and J by 2 bases, leaving 15 bases between them. The germline V gene has CDR1 SGHTA and CDR2 FQGNSA. CDR3 length: 16 residues. The CDR3 sequence: CASSLEIPAGTYEQYF. The CDR3 DNA follows: TGTGCCAGCAGCTTAGAGATACCGGCGGGCACCTACGAGCAGTACTTC.

Only a few counts were recorded for this clone. The chain combines TRBV19 with TRBJ2-3, with 7 bases aligning to TRBD1. The length of the CDR3 is 13 residues. V was clipped by 5 bases and J by 1 base; unmatched bases: 0. Looked up from germline, CDR1 is LNHDA and CDR2 is SQIVND (reference sequence). The CDR3 loop is CASSGTGTDTQYF. The CDR3 DNA follows: TGTGCCAGTAGTGGGACAGGCACAGATACGCAGTATTTT.

The J gene is TRBJ1-5, the V gene TRBV27; unclear D gene. The CDR3 totals 15 residues. The V gene lost 0 bases and the J gene lost 0 bases, with 6 bases spanning the gap. Germline CDR1 MNHEY, CDR2 SMNVEV (reference sequence). The CDR3 sequence: CASSLSSYSNQPQHF. Written as DNA, the CDR3 is TGTGCCAGCAGTTTATCCTCGTATAGCAATCAGCCCCAGCATTTT.

This clone was recorded a few times. The rearrangement uses TRBV5-1 and TRBJ2-1, with D possibly being TRBD2 (6 bases). The CDR3 spans 16 residues. V dropped 0 bases and J dropped 8 bases, with 18 bases sitting between them. Germline V gives CDR1 SGHRS, CDR2 YFSETQ. CDR3 bases: TGCGCCAGCAGCTTGGATCTCGCGGGACCGGGGGATGAGCAGTTCTTC. Its translation is CASSLDLAGPGDEQFF. The variable domain in full, with the rest retrieved from reference TRBV5-1 and TRBJ2-1, is KAGVTQTPRYLIKTRGQQVTLSCSPISGHRSVSWYQQTPGQGLQFLFEYFSETQRNKGNFPGRFSGRQFSNSRSEMNVSTLELGDSALYLCASSLDLAGPGDEQFFGPGTRLTVL.

This clone came up once. The chain is built from TRBV28 and TRBJ1-3, with D perhaps matching TRBD1 (5 bases). This CDR3 spans 15 amino acids. Germline-derived CDR1 and CDR2 are MDHEN and SYDVKM. V was pared by 3 bases and J by 4 bases, with 13 bases between. This CDR3 reads CASSFPRPGGNTIYF. In DNA, the CDR3 is TGTGCCAGCAGTTTCCCCCGACCAGGGGGAAACACCATATATTTT.